Detailed here is one TCR beta chain. Its antigen remains unidentified. This sample was included in a study of T cell responses to AZD1222 COVID-19 vaccine. Study-wide points: Baseline antibody screening turned up just six seropositive AZD1222 recipients. Regions 160-218 and 743-854 dominated among vaccine-associated CD4 TCRs spanning spike. Repertoires were obtained solely post-peak T cell response. Nearly half of spike-specific TCRs reportedly go after variant regions that carry no mutations.

This CDR3 is built from 13 residues. V gave up 6 bases and J gave up 0 bases, with 8 bases separating them. Germline lookup yields CDR1 MNHEY and CDR2 SVGAGI. Sequencing was performed with immunoSEQ multiplex PCR; in TCRdb, only in-frame clones are kept and a portion is missing. The sample holds roughly 100,000 clones, approximately 88% seen once. The material was peripheral blood, obtained on day 0 of AZD1222 vaccination. This TCR came from an adult in good health. This sequence joins TRBV6-5 and TRBJ1-1; D is unclear. In DNA, the CDR3 is TGTGCCAGCAGCATCGGGCTGAACACTGAAGCTTTCTTT. As protein: CASSIGLNTEAFF.